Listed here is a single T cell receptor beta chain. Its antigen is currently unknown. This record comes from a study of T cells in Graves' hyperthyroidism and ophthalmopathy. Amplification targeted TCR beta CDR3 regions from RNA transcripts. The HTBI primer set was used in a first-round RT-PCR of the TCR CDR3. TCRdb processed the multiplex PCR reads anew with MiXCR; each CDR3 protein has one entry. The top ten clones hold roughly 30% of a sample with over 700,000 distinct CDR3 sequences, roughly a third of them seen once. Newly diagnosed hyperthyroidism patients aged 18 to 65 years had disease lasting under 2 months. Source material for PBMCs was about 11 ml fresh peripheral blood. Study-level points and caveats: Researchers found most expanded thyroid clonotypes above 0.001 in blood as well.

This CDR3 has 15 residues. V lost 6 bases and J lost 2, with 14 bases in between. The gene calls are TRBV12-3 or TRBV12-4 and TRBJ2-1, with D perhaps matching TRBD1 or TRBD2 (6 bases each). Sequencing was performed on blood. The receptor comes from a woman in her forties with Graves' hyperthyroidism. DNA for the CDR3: TGTGCCAGCAGCCCTAGGAGGGGGGCCTACAATGAGCAGTTCTTC. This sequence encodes CASSPRRGAYNEQFF.